This T cell receptor beta chain was identified in a study of blood T cell repertoires in COVID-19. About the research overall: Samples of COVID-19 (acute and convalescent) were obtained from the United States, Italy and Spain. The analysed material was cDNA or gDNA that came from T cells, B-cell-depleted T cells, or PBMCs.

The germline V gene encodes CDR1 ENHRY and CDR2 SYGVKD. V was cut by 0 bases and J by 6 bases, with 21 bases left in between. The CDR3 runs to 18 residues. In the original processing: Nucleated cell number was recorded as an estimate derived from reference gene primer amplification. Sequenced by immunoSEQ multiplex PCR; TCRdb stores in-frame clones only, minus some. The DNA gave D and trimming, while V, J and clone size come from that table. The sample holds about 59,000 clones, roughly 90% seen once. This clone is deemed medium-sized. The genes are TRBV10-3 and TRBJ1-5; TRBD1 is a possible D gene (6 bases). What was sequenced was peripheral blood. The TCR comes from a man older than 75 with acute or convalescent COVID-19. CDR3 amino acids: CAISESIGTQLGGQPQHF. CDR3 bases: TGTGCCATCAGTGAGTCCATCGGGACACAACTGGGCGGTCAGCCCCAGCATTTT.